This T cell receptor (beta chain) was retrieved from a study of identical twins (dated by TCRdb to the mid-2010s). Context from the whole study: To test whether fetal clonotypes persist, this study deep-sequenced TCR alpha and beta repertoires from monozygotic twins, from unrelated adults of various ages, and from cord blood. To rule out contamination, replicate twin experiments were performed at different times with different library preparation protocols. General conclusions and limits of the study: In monozygotic twins, out-of-frame TCR alpha sharing was systematically underestimated by recombination models, although the models agreed with sharing between unrelated individuals. Zero-insertion analyses could be partly confounded by invariant T cells such as MAIT and iNKT, though diverse VJ usage argued against such confounding for most clonotypes. Out-of-frame TCR alpha sequences shared between twins showed an excess of low generation-probability sequences compared with coincidental sharing between unrelated individuals. In beta out-of-frame sequences, excess twin sharing was weaker, because having fewer shared sequences lowered the signal-to-noise ratio. Fewer insertions were carried by abundant cord blood beta clonotypes; a weaker similar trend was observed in young adult naive repertoires, while no such trend was observed in memory repertoires. Because the same donors could not be followed over many years, the conclusions depended on cross-sectional statistical analysis.

Libraries were constructed by 5' RACE. The instrument given in TCRdb is Illumina HiSeq 2000. Template switching added a universal primer binding site, and the final cDNA carried a unique molecular identifier that allowed TCR cDNA molecules to be counted accurately. First-strand cDNA for TCR alpha and beta chains was synthesized from specific primers in the conserved constant-segment region. To control for contamination, each cDNA library was double barcoded with a SMART-Mk sample barcode plus Illumina barcodes. TruSeq adapter sequences, together with Illumina sample barcodes, were added in two successive PCR steps. The Illumina HiSeq platform was used with custom primers to sequence TCR alpha and beta cDNA libraries. The paper's data handling went like this. Raw reads were processed with MiGEC to extract unique molecular identifiers, and MiXCR was used to determine CDR3 positions. For each individual, recombination models were inferred using an EM algorithm with the repgenHMM and IGoR tools. The analysis of shared clonotypes was done with the tcR package in R, with sharing normalized by the product of cloneset sizes. To study raw recombination free of thymic and clonal selection effects, out-of-frame nonproductive sequences were analyzed. The public reads were reanalyzed by TCRdb: fastp trimming at Q25, MiXCR alignment, in-frame beta chains only. Identical CDR3 proteins give one entry, which carries the most common genes and DNA. V and J calls and clone size were set by TCRdb, not the authors. The sample includes approximately 690,000 distinct CDR3 sequences, with approximately 6.1% observed a single time. 1.5% to 2% of the sample goes to the ten largest clones.

Every donor in the study was a healthy Caucasian. The study also sequenced three unrelated non-twin adults: a male aged 18 to 30, a male aged 50 to 60 and a female aged 50 to 60. Miltenyi CD45RO+ enrichment and human naive T-cell isolation kits were used to isolate memory (CD45RO+) and naive T cells from PBMC. This clonotype was counted at least ten times. Its recognized antigen is unknown. Per-base quality was not reported, and no clone a single base away is much larger than it. The CDR3 starts with the cysteine, ends with the phenylalanine, and has 15 residues. The sequence is cut down to CDR3 DNA, 45 bases in frame from base 1. The germline V gene (reference sequence) yields DFQATT for CDR1 and SNEGSKA for CDR2. V loses 3 bases, J loses 7 bases, and the germline ends lie 19 bases apart.

The chain was built from TRBV20-1 and TRBJ2-1, with the D segment possibly TRBD1 or TRBD2, each aligning over 5 bases. The sequence came from a man between 18 and 29 years old in good health. The sequencing sample was made of naive T cells sorted from blood. What the cell subset or site label conveys for this sample: cells isolated with a human naive T-cell isolation kit. The nucleotides are TGCAGTGCTAGTATTTGGGCTGGGGGTTATAATGAGCAGTTCTTC. It specifies CSASIWAGGYNEQFF.